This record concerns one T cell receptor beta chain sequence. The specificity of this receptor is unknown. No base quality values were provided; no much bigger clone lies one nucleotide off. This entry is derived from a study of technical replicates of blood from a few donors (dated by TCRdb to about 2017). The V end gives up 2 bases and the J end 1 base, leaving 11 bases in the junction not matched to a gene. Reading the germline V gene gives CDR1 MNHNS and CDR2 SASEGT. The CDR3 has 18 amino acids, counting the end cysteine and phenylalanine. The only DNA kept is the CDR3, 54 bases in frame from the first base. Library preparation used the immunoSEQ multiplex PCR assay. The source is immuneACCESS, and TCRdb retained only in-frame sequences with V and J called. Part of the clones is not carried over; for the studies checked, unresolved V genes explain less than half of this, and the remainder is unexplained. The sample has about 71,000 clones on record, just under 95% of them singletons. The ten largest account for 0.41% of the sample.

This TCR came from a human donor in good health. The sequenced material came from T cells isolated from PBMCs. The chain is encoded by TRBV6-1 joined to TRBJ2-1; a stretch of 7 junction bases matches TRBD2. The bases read TGTGCCAGCAGTGAATGGTTTGGGGAGGGCCCTTCCTACAATGAGCAGTTCTTC. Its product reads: CASSEWFGEGPSYNEQFF.